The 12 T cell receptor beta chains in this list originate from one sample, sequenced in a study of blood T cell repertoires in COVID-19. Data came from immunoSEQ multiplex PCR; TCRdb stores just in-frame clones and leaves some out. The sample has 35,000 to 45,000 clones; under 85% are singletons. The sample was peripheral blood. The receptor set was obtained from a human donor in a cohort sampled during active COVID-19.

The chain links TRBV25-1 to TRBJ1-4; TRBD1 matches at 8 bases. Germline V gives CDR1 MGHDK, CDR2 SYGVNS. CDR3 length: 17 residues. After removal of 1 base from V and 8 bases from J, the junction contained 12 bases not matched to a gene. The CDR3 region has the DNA TGTGCCAGCAGTGAATTTGCAGGGGGCAAAGGAGGCGAAAAACTGTTTTTT. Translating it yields CASSEFAGGKGGEKLFF.

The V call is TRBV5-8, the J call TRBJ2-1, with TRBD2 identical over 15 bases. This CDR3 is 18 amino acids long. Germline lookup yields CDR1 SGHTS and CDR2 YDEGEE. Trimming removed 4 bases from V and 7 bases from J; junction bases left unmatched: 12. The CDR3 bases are TGTGCCAGCAGCGATGACCTCGGACTAGCGGGGGGGCTAAATGAGCAGTTCTTC. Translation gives CASSDDLGLAGGLNEQFF.

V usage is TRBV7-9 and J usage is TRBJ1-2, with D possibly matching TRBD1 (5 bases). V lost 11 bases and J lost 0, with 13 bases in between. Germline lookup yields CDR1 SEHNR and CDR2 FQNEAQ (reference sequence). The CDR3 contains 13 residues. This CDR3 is CAGSGAANYGYTF. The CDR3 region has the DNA TGTGCCGGAAGCGGGGCTGCTAACTATGGCTACACCTTC.

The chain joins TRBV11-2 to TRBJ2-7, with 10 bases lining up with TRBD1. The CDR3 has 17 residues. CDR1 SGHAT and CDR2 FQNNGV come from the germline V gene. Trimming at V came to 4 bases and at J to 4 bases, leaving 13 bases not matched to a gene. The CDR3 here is CASSSAGGGQGGYEQYF. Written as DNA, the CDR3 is TGTGCCAGCAGCTCCGCCGGTGGAGGACAGGGGGGGTACGAGCAGTACTTC.

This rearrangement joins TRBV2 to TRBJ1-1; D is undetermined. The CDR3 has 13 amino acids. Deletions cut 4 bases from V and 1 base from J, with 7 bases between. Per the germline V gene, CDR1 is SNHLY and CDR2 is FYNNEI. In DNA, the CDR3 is TGTGCCAGCAGTGGTCGCGAGAACACTGAAGCTTTCTTT. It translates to CASSGRENTEAFF.

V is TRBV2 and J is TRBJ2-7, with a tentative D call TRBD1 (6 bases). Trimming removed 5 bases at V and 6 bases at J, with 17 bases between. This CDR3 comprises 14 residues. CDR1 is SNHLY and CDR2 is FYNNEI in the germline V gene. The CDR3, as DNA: TGTGCCAGCAGTCCAGACCGGGACACCCTCGAGCAGTACTTC. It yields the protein CASSPDRDTLEQYF. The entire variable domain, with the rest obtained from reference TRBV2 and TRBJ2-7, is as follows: EPEVTQTPSHQVTQMGQEVILRCVPISNHLYFYWYRQILGQKVEFLVSFYNNEISEKSEIFDDQFSVERPDGSNFTLKIRSTKLEDSAMYFCASSPDRDTLEQYFGPGTRLTVT.

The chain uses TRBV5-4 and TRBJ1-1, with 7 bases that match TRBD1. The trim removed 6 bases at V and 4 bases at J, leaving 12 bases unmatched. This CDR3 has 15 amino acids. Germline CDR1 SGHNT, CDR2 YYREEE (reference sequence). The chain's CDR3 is CASNRGGPGVTEAFF. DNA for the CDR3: TGTGCCAGCAACCGAGGGGGCCCAGGGGTCACTGAAGCTTTCTTT.

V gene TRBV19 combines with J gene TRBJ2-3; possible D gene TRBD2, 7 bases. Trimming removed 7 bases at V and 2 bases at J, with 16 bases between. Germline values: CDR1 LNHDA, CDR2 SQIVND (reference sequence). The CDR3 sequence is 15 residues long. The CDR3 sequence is CASNPRGGFTDTQYF. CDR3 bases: TGTGCCAGTAATCCCCGCGGGGGCTTCACAGATACGCAGTATTTT.

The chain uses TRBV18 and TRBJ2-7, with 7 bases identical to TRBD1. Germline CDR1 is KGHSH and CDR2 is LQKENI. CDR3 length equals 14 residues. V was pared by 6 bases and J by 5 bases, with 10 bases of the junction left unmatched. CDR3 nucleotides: TGTGCCAGCTCGCCCTTTAGGGGGCCAGACGAGCAGTACTTC. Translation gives CASSPFRGPDEQYF. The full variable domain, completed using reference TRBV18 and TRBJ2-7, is NAGVMQNPRHLVRRRGQEARLRCSPMKGHSHVYWYRQLPEEGLKFMVYLQKENIIDESGMPKERFSAEFPKEGPSILRIQQVVRGDSAAYFCASSPFRGPDEQYFGPGTRLTVT.

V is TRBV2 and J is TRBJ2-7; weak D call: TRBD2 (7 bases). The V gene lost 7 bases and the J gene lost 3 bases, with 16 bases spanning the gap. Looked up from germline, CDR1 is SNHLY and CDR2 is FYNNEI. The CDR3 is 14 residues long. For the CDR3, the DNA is TGTGCCAGCAATGGCGGGGGCCCCGTCTACGAGCAGTACTTC. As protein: CASNGGGPVYEQYF.

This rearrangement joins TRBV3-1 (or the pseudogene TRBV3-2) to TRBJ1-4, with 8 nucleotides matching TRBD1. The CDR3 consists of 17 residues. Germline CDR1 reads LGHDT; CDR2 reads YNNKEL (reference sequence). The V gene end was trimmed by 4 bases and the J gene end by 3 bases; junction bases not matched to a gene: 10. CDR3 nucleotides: TGTGCCAGCAGCCCTTTGACAGGGGCGCGGGCTAATGAAAAACTGTTTTTT. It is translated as CASSPLTGARANEKLFF.

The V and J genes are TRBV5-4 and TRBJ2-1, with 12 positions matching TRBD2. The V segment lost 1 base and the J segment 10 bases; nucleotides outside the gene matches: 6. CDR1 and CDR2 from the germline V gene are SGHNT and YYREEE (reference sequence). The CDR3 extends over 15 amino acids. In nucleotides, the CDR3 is TGTGCCAGCAGCTTGCCTAGCGGGGGGGCTAGGGAGCAGTTCTTC. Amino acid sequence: CASSLPSGGAREQFF.